This record covers a single T cell receptor beta chain. The antigen is unknown. The sample carries other DNA sequences with the same CDR3. The source of the sample is a study of CD8+ T cells in alopecia areata. Extracted from the samples, RNA was reverse transcribed into cDNA to serve as the sequencing template. Only in-frame clones appear in the TCRdb table, and some are missing; sequencing was by immunoSEQ multiplex PCR. The table has some 170,000 clones, roughly 63% seen once. Trimming left V 0 bases short and J 7 bases short, with 7 bases between. CDR3 size: 12 residues. Germline lookup yields CDR1 SGHRS and CDR2 YFSETQ. The study's findings and limits: Scalp lesions, especially in alopecia totalis/universalis, had higher clonality than normal scalp.

The clonotype was recovered from a human donor with alopecia areata. The chain employs TRBV5-1 and TRBJ1-2, with D uncertain. The material was CD4+ T cells sorted from blood, obtained at week 0. The CDR3 DNA is TGCGCCAGCAGCTTGGAAGGGTCTGGCTACACCTTC. Residues: CASSLEGSGYTF.